This T cell receptor (beta chain) was found in a study of T cell repertoires in cytomegalovirus infection. The overall study: From public TCR beta signatures came an indication of both CMV infection and matching HLA type.

Only a few counts were recorded for this clonotype. Its antigen is undetermined. The CDR3 runs 15 residues. CDR1 and CDR2 from the germline V gene are SGHNT and YYREEE (reference sequence). V lost 1 base and J lost 4; bases outside the gene matches: 4. Notes on the study in general: Dominating the ex vivo response were HLA-C-restricted CMV-specific TCR beta clonotypes. The cumulative frequency of public TCR beta families identified carriers of CMV plus the relevant HLA.

TCRdb re-called the reads through MiXCR, storing one row per CDR3 protein. Here the sample spans fewer than 550,000 distinct CDR3 sequences, around 27% being singletons. This rearrangement joins TRBV5-4 to TRBJ1-3, with 8 positions matching TRBD1. This clonotype was obtained from a human donor in good health (CMV status not recorded). Some clones in this sample may be carry-over from other donors' samples. Sequenced: PBMCs. The CDR3 region is CASSLQGADGNTIYF. As DNA, the CDR3 is TGTGCCAGCAGCTTGCAGGGGGCAGACGGAAACACCATATATTTT.